The 23 T cell receptor beta chains below come from one sample, sequenced in a study of monozygotic twins with cystic fibrosis. Produced via immunoSEQ multiplex PCR; TCRdb's table is partial and in-frame only. The table shows under 20,000 clones, with nearly 98% occurring only once. The sequenced material came from blood. The receptors come from a woman in her twenties or thirties with cystic fibrosis.

This chain joins TRBV5-4 and TRBJ1-1; possible D gene TRBD1, 5 bases. The V and J ends lost 0 bases and 7 bases respectively, with 10 bases between them. Germline CDR1 is SGHNT and CDR2 is YYREEE (reference sequence). This CDR3 has 13 amino acids. CDR3 in amino acids: CASSLGRGFEAFF. CDR3 DNA: TGTGCCAGCAGCTTGGGGCGGGGGTTTGAAGCTTTCTTT.

The chain recombines TRBV9 with TRBJ1-2, with D uncertain. The germline gives CDR1 SGDLS, CDR2 YYNGEE. This CDR3 is 13 amino acids long. The V end lost 4 bases, the J end lost 3 bases, and 10 bases lay between the germline ends. CDR3 nucleotide sequence: TGTGCCAGCAGCCCGGAGGTGGACTATGGCTACACCTTC. Translated: CASSPEVDYGYTF.

V and J are TRBV19 and TRBJ2-2; D is perhaps TRBD1 (5 bases). The CDR3 contains 12 residues. Germline CDR1 is LNHDA and CDR2 is SQIVND (reference sequence). The CDR3 reads CATQDSTGELFF. The CDR3 DNA reads as TGTGCTACCCAAGACAGCACCGGGGAGCTGTTTTTT.

This chain links TRBV10-3 with TRBJ2-1; no reliable D call. The CDR3 consists of 15 residues. The germline V gene has CDR1 ENHRY and CDR2 SYGVKD. Trimming stripped 2 bases from V and 11 bases from J, with 19 bases between. CDR3 protein: CAISEVMTRLHKQFF. The CDR3, as DNA: TGTGCCATCAGTGAGGTTATGACGAGATTACATAAGCAGTTCTTC.

The CDR3 sequence: CASSAERGTGSLYTF. In DNA form, the CDR3 reads TGTGCCAGCAGTGCCGAACGGGGGACAGGATCTCTCTACACCTTC. This rearrangement joins TRBV2 to TRBJ1-2; 8 nucleotides align to TRBD1. The CDR3 consists of 15 residues. Germline V gene lookup returns CDR1 SNHLY and CDR2 FYNNEI. Unmatched junction bases numbered 14, after V lost 4 bases and J lost 10 bases.

V gene TRBV4-1 combines with J gene TRBJ2-5, with D hard to call. Near its end, the DNA agrees better with TRBJ2-7, so the J call may be wrong. Germline loops: CDR1 MGHRA, CDR2 YSYEKL. This CDR3 contains 14 residues. Written as DNA, the CDR3 is TGCGCCAGCAGCCCTAAACGAAGCTCCTACGAGCAGTACTTC. It encodes CASSPKRSSYEQYF.

The chain employs TRBV2 and TRBJ2-7; no firm D call. There are 11 residues in the CDR3. The ends were cut back, 7 bases at V and 9 bases at J, with 13 bases in the middle. CDR1 is SNHLY, CDR2 FYNNEI, per germline. The CDR3 spells CASTDFSRQYF. The CDR3 DNA reads as TGTGCCAGCACTGACTTCTCGAGGCAGTACTTC. Full variable domain (remainder filled in from reference TRBV2 and TRBJ2-7): EPEVTQTPSHQVTQMGQEVILRCVPISNHLYFYWYRQILGQKVEFLVSFYNNEISEKSEIFDDQFSVERPDGSNFTLKIRSTKLEDSAMYFCASTDFSRQYFGPGTRLTVT.

The rearrangement joins TRBV10-2 to TRBJ1-1; TRBD1 is a possible D gene (6 bases). CDR1 is WSHSY, CDR2 SAAADI, per germline. The CDR3 is made up of 13 amino acids. V was trimmed by 5 bases and J by 4 bases, leaving 11 bases between them. The CDR3 coding sequence is TGCGCCAGCAGTCAGCAGACAGGCACTGAAGCTTTCTTT. Translated, it gives CASSQQTGTEAFF.

This chain joins TRBV2 and TRBJ2-3; 10 bases align to TRBD1. The CDR3 runs 18 residues. The V segment lost 6 bases and the J segment 1 base; nucleotides outside the gene matches: 13. Germline CDR1 and CDR2: SNHLY and FYNNEI. The CDR3 coding sequence is TGTGCCAGCAGCCTCACAGGGACAGGGGAAGGGGGCACAGATACGCAGTATTTT. Translated: CASSLTGTGEGGTDTQYF.

The genes are TRBV27 and TRBJ2-2, with a possible D match to TRBD1 (5 bases). Germline loops: CDR1 MNHEY, CDR2 SMNVEV (reference sequence). V shed 5 bases and J shed 0 bases, with 10 bases lying between them. CDR3 length: 15 residues. This CDR3 reads CASSALRANTGELFF. As DNA, the CDR3 is TGTGCCAGCAGTGCCCTCAGGGCGAACACCGGGGAGCTGTTTTTT.

The gene calls are TRBV27 and TRBJ1-2; tentatively, D is TRBD1 (5 bases). The germline V and J ends were trimmed by 3 bases and 5 bases, with 13 bases remaining between them. CDR1 and CDR2 (germline): MNHEY, SMNVEV (reference sequence). The CDR3 runs 14 residues. CDR3: CASSLGRWGYGYTF. The CDR3 coding sequence is TGTGCCAGCAGTTTGGGACGGTGGGGTTATGGCTACACCTTC.

This clone was observed a single time. A junction boundary mismatches the germline segment, possibly from a read error. This chain links TRBV5-1 with TRBJ1-1; no clear D. The CDR3 is 13 amino acids. Germline lookup yields CDR1 SGHRS and CDR2 YFSETQ. The CDR3 here is CASSLVDRGGASF. In DNA form, the CDR3 reads TGCGCCAGCAGCTTGGTAGATCGGGGAGGCGCTAGCTTT. The full variable domain, in which reference TRBV5-1 and TRBJ1-1 provide the parts outside the CDR3, is KAGVTQTPRYLIKTRGQQVTLSCSPISGHRSVSWYQQTPGQGLQFLFEYFSETQRNKGNFPGRFSGRQFSNSRSEMNVSTLELGDSALYLCASSLVDRGGASFGQGTRLTVV.

This chain connects TRBV6-1 to TRBJ2-7; 10 bases line up with TRBD1. Germline CDR1 is MNHNS and CDR2 is SASEGT. The CDR3 covers 14 residues. V trimming: 6 bases; J trimming: 3 bases; junction bases outside the gene matches: 5. As DNA, the CDR3 is TGTGCCAGCAGATCCCGGACAGGGGGCTACGAGCAGTACTTC. Protein sequence: CASRSRTGGYEQYF.

The V gene is TRBV5-1, the J gene TRBJ1-3, with TRBD1 as a possible D gene (6 bases). Looked up from germline, CDR1 is SGHRS and CDR2 is YFSETQ. The CDR3 runs to 14 residues. Trimming removed 4 bases at V and 1 base at J, with 9 bases between. The CDR3 protein is CASSQGQSGNTIYF. CDR3 in DNA: TGCGCCAGCAGCCAAGGACAGTCTGGAAACACCATATATTTT.

The V gene is TRBV4-1, the J gene TRBJ2-7; TRBD2 might be the D (6 bases). Germline V CDR1 and CDR2: MGHRA, YSYEKL. V was cut by 2 bases and J by 3 bases, with 14 bases left in between. The CDR3 extends over 15 amino acids. The CDR3 protein is CASSQINGGLYEQYF. The CDR3 nucleotides read TGCGCCAGCAGCCAAATAAACGGGGGACTCTACGAGCAGTACTTC.

The chain has TRBV7-9 and TRBJ2-5; the match to TRBD1 covers 11 bases. Losses at the gene ends were 5 bases for V and 4 bases for J; bases not matched to a gene: 6. Per the germline V gene, CDR1 is SEHNR and CDR2 is FQNEAQ (reference sequence). The CDR3 length is 15 residues. The CDR3 loop reads CASSPRTGGGETQYF. The CDR3 nucleotides are TGTGCCAGCAGCCCCAGGACAGGGGGCGGAGAGACCCAGTACTTC. The variable domain in full, completed from reference TRBV7-9 and TRBJ2-5, reads DTGVSQNPRHKITKRGQNVTFRCDPISEHNRLYWYRQTLGQGPEFLTYFQNEAQLEKSRLLSDRFSAERPKGSFSTLEIQRTEQGDSAMYLCASSPRTGGGETQYFGPGTRLLVL.

The chain joins TRBV4-1 to TRBJ1-1, with 8 nucleotides matching TRBD1. Germline loops: CDR1 MGHRA, CDR2 YSYEKL. Germline trimming cut 4 bases from V and 4 bases from J; bases unmatched to any gene: 17. This CDR3 contains 18 residues. The CDR3 sequence is CASSLSRRGQALSTEAFF. The CDR3 bases are TGCGCCAGCAGCCTCAGCCGCCGGGGACAGGCCCTTAGCACTGAAGCTTTCTTT.

The chain joins TRBV2 to TRBJ1-2, with no clear D. The CDR3 is made up of 12 amino acids. Trimming cost V 3 bases and J 8 bases, with 10 bases left between them. Germline-derived CDR1 and CDR2 are SNHLY and FYNNEI. The CDR3 DNA sequence: TGTGCCAGCAGTGACAATCGAAGGGGCTACACCTTC. Amino acid sequence: CASSDNRRGYTF.

This chain links TRBV2 with TRBJ2-1, with D possibly matching TRBD1 (5 bases). CDR1 is SNHLY and CDR2 is FYNNEI in the germline V gene. CDR3 length: 14 amino acids. V was trimmed by 10 bases and J by 6 bases, leaving 19 bases between them. The CDR3 loop is CATLDRRDPNEQFF. The CDR3 bases are TGTGCCACCTTAGACAGACGAGATCCCAATGAGCAGTTCTTC.

V gene TRBV29-1 combines with J gene TRBJ2-5; the match to TRBD2 covers 9 bases. The CDR3 is 13 residues long. Trimming took 3 bases from V and 7 from J; bases not matched to a gene: 6. Germline CDR1 SQVTM, CDR2 ANQGSEA. DNA for the CDR3: TGCAGCGTTGATTTGGGACTAGCAGGGACCCAGTACTTC. Its translation: CSVDLGLAGTQYF.

This chain uses TRBV5-6 with TRBJ1-3; no firm D call. V gave up 3 bases and J gave up 2 bases, with 9 bases separating them. Germline V gene data show CDR1 as SGHDT and CDR2 as YYEEEE. The CDR3 sequence is 14 residues long. The CDR3 protein is CASSSTVTGNTIYF. CDR3 nucleotide sequence: TGTGCCAGCAGCTCCACGGTAACTGGAAACACCATATATTTT.

The chain carries TRBV5-1 and TRBJ1-2; the D gene is possibly TRBD1 (5 bases). Germline CDR1 is SGHRS and CDR2 is YFSETQ. This CDR3 is built from 12 residues. The germline V and J ends were trimmed by 4 bases and 7 bases, with 11 bases remaining between them. The CDR3, as DNA: TGCGCCAGCAGCGAACAGGCCTTTGGCTACACCTTC. It encodes CASSEQAFGYTF. The complete variable domain, with remaining parts taken from reference TRBV5-1 and TRBJ1-2, reads KAGVTQTPRYLIKTRGQQVTLSCSPISGHRSVSWYQQTPGQGLQFLFEYFSETQRNKGNFPGRFSGRQFSNSRSEMNVSTLELGDSALYLCASSEQAFGYTFGSGTRLTVV.

The rearrangement links TRBV9 to TRBJ1-5, with D tentatively TRBD1 (6 bases). CDR1 and CDR2 (germline): SGDLS, YYNGEE. This CDR3 region has 15 residues. Trimming removed 0 bases from V and 4 bases from J, with 11 bases in between. This CDR3 reads CASSVGTDRNQPQHF. CDR3 coding DNA: TGTGCCAGCAGCGTAGGGACAGACCGAAATCAGCCCCAGCATTTT. The whole variable domain, filled in from reference TRBV9 and TRBJ1-5, reads DSGVTQTPKHLITATGQRVTLRCSPRSGDLSVYWYQQSLDQGLQFLIQYYNGEERAKGNILERFSAQQFPDLHSELNLSSLELGDSALYFCASSVGTDRNQPQHFGDGTRLSIL.